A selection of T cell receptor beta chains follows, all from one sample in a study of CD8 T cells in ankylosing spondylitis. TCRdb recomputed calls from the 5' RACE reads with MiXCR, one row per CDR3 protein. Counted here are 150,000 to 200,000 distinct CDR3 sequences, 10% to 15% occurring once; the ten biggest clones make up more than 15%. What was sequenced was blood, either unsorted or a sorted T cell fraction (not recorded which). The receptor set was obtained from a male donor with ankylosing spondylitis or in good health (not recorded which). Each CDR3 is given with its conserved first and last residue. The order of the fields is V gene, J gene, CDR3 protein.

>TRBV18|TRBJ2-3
CASSPPTSGRADTDTQYF
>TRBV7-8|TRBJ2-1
CASSLMAARYNEQFF
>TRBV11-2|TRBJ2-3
CASSLGPGDADTQYF
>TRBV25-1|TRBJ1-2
CASSEGQVVSLDGYTF
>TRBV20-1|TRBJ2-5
CSARDRAGIQETQYF
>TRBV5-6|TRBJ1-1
CASTSFGGGGTEAFF
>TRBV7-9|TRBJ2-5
CASRGHGETQYF
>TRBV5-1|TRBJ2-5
CASSYRTEETQYF
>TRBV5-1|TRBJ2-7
CASSLGTSEFYEQYF
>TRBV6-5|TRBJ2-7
CASSYSRLSNEQYF
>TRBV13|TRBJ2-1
CASSEDRGLDNEQFF
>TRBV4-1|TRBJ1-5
CASSQAQQGVGGNQPQHF
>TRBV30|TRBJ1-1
CAWRLKTGVLEEAFF
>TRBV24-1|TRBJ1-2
CATSDPDRNYGYTF
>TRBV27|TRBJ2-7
CASRLVWTGDHEQYF
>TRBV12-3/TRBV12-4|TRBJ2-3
CASSRLPGRTDTQYF
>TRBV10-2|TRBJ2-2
CASSDGQGFPGELFF
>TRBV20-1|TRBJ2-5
CSARDLTGRFEETQYF
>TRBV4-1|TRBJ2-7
CASSQDRTVTYEQYF
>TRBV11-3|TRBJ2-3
CASSLAPDNTQYF
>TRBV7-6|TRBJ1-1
CACRAAGTEAFF
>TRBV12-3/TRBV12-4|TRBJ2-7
CASSPPGGPSYEQYF
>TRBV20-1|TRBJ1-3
CSARVGPIGNTIYF
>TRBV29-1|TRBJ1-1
CSVEEKARGNTEAFF
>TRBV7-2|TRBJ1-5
CASSHWDQPQHF
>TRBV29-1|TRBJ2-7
CSVSGTIGSYEQYF
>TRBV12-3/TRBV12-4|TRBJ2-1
CACSWGPSGGVSYNEQFF
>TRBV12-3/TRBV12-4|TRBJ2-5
CASSLVGETQYF
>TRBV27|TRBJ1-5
CASRGGNQPQHF
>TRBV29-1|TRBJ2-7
CSVGGGANWDLSEQYF
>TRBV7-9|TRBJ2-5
CASSQTGTGDQETQYF
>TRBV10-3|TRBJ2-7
CAISEWGGPDPYEQYF
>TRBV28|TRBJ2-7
CASSLRIWDEQYF
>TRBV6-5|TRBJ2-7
CASGGDYEQYF
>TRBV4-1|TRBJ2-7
CASSQAGLYEQYF
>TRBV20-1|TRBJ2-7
CSARGDSSYEQYF
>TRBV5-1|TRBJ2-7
CASSLNGNEQYF
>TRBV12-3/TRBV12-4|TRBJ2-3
CASSPHRGESTDTQYF
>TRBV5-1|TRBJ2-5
CASSFSGSGQETQYF
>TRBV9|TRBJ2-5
CASSVGLYQETQYF
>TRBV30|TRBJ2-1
CAWSPPLAGLYNEQFF
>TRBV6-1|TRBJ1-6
CASSESEFSYNSPLHF
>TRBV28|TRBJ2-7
CASRIFTGNTYEQYF
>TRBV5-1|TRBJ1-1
CASSSGEGDTEAFF
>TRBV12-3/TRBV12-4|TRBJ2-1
CASSLGGGGYYNEQFF
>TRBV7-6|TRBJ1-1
CASILGTGLGTEAFF
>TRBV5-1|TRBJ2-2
CASSLVGTGAPGELFF